This T cell receptor beta chain emerged from a study of metastatic and nonmetastatic thyroid tumors. From the PCR reads, TCRdb re-called clones with MiXCR. In the table there are tens of thousands of clones, roughly 16% of which are singletons. Thyroid surgery had not been preceded by any treatment in any patient. CDR3 length: 17 amino acids. Trimming stripped 7 bases from V and 4 bases from J, with 26 bases between. Germline V lookup: CDR1 MNHNS, CDR2 SASEGT. The V gene is TRBV6-1, the J gene TRBJ2-7; possibly TRBD1 for D (5 bases). The sequencing sample was made of blood. This TCR was recovered from a female donor with papillary thyroid cancer or a benign thyroid nodule (not recorded which). Some clones in this sample may be carry-over from other donors' samples. The CDR3 DNA sequence: TGTGCCAGCACCCTTACGACTCCAAGAGACAGCCTATACGAGCAGTACTTC. The encoded protein is CASTLTTPRDSLYEQYF.